The 23 T cell receptor beta chains in this list originate from one sample, sequenced in a study of shared clonotypes between healthy human individuals. Generated by immunoSEQ multiplex PCR, the TCRdb table keeps only in-frame clones and is missing some. The data hold under 1 million clones, with 95% to 97% observed a single time. In the naive CD8 group, cells lacked CD45RO and were positively selected for CCR7, so terminally differentiated effector memory CD45RA+ cells were left out. Sequenced input: naive CD8+ T cells sorted from blood. Every receptor here comes from a man between 25 and 39 years old in good health.

The rearrangement links TRBV10-3 to TRBJ2-7; the D gene could be TRBD1 or TRBD2 (5 bases each). Germline V gene lookup returns CDR1 ENHRY and CDR2 SYGVKD. The CDR3 covers 14 residues. V was shortened by 6 bases and J by 1 base, with 13 bases between the two germline ends. This chain's CDR3 is CAISPGRGSYEQYF. DNA of the CDR3: TGTGCCATCAGCCCGGGACGGGGATCCTACGAGCAGTACTTC.

The chain carries TRBV29-1 and TRBJ2-1; TRBD2 is a possible D gene (5 bases). V gave up 4 bases and J gave up 0 bases, with 13 bases separating them. The V gene's germline CDR1 is SQVTM and CDR2 ANQGSEA. The CDR3 contains 15 residues. CDR3 nucleotide sequence: TGCAGCGTTGCGGGGATTACATACTCCTACAATGAGCAGTTCTTC. Its translation: CSVAGITYSYNEQFF.

This rearrangement joins TRBV7-8 to TRBJ2-1, with 11 bases identical to TRBD2. J lost 6 bases, V lost 4 bases, and 5 bases had no gene match. There are 15 residues in the CDR3. Per germline, CDR1 SGHVS and CDR2 FQNEAQ. CDR3 DNA: TGTGCCAGCAGCTCAACTAGCGGGAGAATCAATGAGCAGTTCTTC. It translates to CASSSTSGRINEQFF.

This chain uses TRBV11-2 with TRBJ2-2; a weak D match, TRBD1 (8 bases). The length of the CDR3 is 15 residues. Germline assignment: CDR1 SGHAT and CDR2 FQNNGV. V lost 7 bases, J lost 7 bases, and 19 bases lay in between. The CDR3 DNA follows: TGTGCCAGCAACCTACAGGGGGGGAATGACGGGGAGCTGTTTTTT. Protein product: CASNLQGGNDGELFF.

Notes on this clone: The sample contains more than one DNA sequence encoding this CDR3. The genes are TRBV7-9 and TRBJ2-7, with no clear D. V lost 5 bases to trimming and J lost 4 bases, with 6 bases between them. This CDR3 region has 11 residues. Germline loops: CDR1 SEHNR, CDR2 FQNEAQ (reference sequence). DNA of the CDR3: TGTGCCAGCAGCCCCGGTTACGAGCAGTACTTC. The encoded protein is CASSPGYEQYF.

The chain combines TRBV5-1 with TRBJ2-4; D gene unclear. V was pared by 7 bases and J by 9 bases, with 11 bases between. Looked up from germline, CDR1 is SGHRS and CDR2 is YFSETQ. The CDR3 is 11 amino acids. The CDR3 DNA reads as TGCGCCAGCGAGGAGTATGGCATTCAGTACTTC. Its protein is CASEEYGIQYF.

This clone was seen a single time. The chain carries TRBV4-1 and TRBJ2-7, with D tentatively TRBD2 (7 bases). V lost 4 bases and J lost 2, with 21 bases in between. This CDR3 is built from 17 residues. From germline, CDR1 is MGHRA and CDR2 YSYEKL. The CDR3: CASSPISLTGRAYEQYF. CDR3 nucleotide sequence: TGCGCCAGCAGCCCAATCTCCCTTACAGGGAGGGCCTACGAGCAGTACTTC.

The J gene is TRBJ2-1, the V gene TRBV2; 11 bases are shared with TRBD2. V gave up 8 bases and J gave up 3 bases; unmatched junction bases: 6. Germline loops: CDR1 SNHLY, CDR2 FYNNEI. The CDR3 loop spans 15 amino acids. The CDR3 DNA is TGTGCCAGCCTGACTAGCGGGATTTTCTACAATGAGCAGTTCTTC. Translating gives CASLTSGIFYNEQFF.

CDR3 coding DNA: TGTGCCAGCAGCTTAATGCCCAGTCTTGAGACCCAGTACTTC. Protein: CASSLMPSLETQYF. The chain carries TRBV7-9 and TRBJ2-5; no firm D call. The CDR3 sequence is 14 residues long. The germline gives CDR1 SEHNR, CDR2 FQNEAQ (reference sequence). V lost 2 bases to trimming and J lost 5 bases, with 12 bases between them.

The V gene is TRBV5-8, the J gene TRBJ1-5; 8 bases align to TRBD1. V lost 0 bases, J lost 5 bases, and 7 bases stayed unmatched. CDR3 size: 16 residues. Germline V gene sequence: CDR1 SGHTS, CDR2 YDEGEE. The CDR3 sequence: CASSLGTGPTDQPQHF. Here the CDR3 DNA reads TGTGCCAGCAGCTTGGGGACAGGGCCTACCGATCAGCCCCAGCATTTT.

The rearrangement uses TRBV21-1 and TRBJ2-3; no check of the table's D call, TRBD1, against the DNA was made. TRBV21-1 is designated a pseudogene. The CDR3 length is 13 residues. The CDR3 DNA sequence: TGTGCCAGCAGCAGAGGGGATCCCCGGGACAGATATTTT. Its protein is CASSRGDPRDRYF.

The V call is TRBV27, the J call TRBJ2-7, with TRBD1 matching over 9 bases. Germline V lookup: CDR1 MNHEY, CDR2 SMNVEV (reference sequence). The CDR3 is 14 residues long. Trimming removed 0 bases from V and 4 bases from J; junction bases left unmatched: 1. The CDR3 sequence is CASSLSQGAYEQYF. CDR3 sequence (DNA): TGTGCCAGCAGTTTATCACAGGGGGCTTACGAGCAGTACTTC.

The V gene is TRBV7-9, the J gene TRBJ1-2; unclear D gene. Germline V gene lookup returns CDR1 SEHNR and CDR2 FQNEAQ (reference sequence). The CDR3 is made up of 14 amino acids. V lost 5 bases and J lost 5, with 15 bases in between. The CDR3 protein is CASSHTVTGYGYTF. CDR3 sequence (DNA): TGTGCCAGCAGCCACACCGTTACGGGGTATGGCTACACCTTC. The entire variable domain, with the rest obtained from reference TRBV7-9 and TRBJ1-2, is as follows: DTGVSQNPRHKITKRGQNVTFRCDPISEHNRLYWYRQTLGQGPEFLTYFQNEAQLEKSRLLSDRFSAERPKGSFSTLEIQRTEQGDSAMYLCASSHTVTGYGYTFGSGTRLTVV.

The CDR3 spells CASSRAGQETQYF. In nucleotides, the CDR3 is TGTGCCAGCAGTCGAGCGGGACAAGAGACCCAGTACTTC. The genes are TRBV6-5 and TRBJ2-5, with 7 bases that match TRBD2. This CDR3 comprises 13 residues. CDR1 and CDR2 from the germline V gene are MNHEY and SVGAGI. The ends lost 5 bases at V and 2 bases at J; junction bases unmatched: 2.

The chain couples TRBV27 to TRBJ2-4; D unclear. In germline, CDR1 is MNHEY, CDR2 SMNVEV (reference sequence). V lost 7 bases and J 4 bases, leaving 11 bases between the germline ends. The CDR3 totals 13 residues. The CDR3 DNA sequence: TGTGCCAGCATAGGGTCAGATAAAAACATTCAGTACTTC. It encodes CASIGSDKNIQYF.

V and J are TRBV14 and TRBJ2-7; D is possibly TRBD1 (6 bases). Trimming shortened V by 3 bases and J by 4 bases, and 10 bases separated the two germline ends. The CDR3 loop spans 13 amino acids. In germline, CDR1 is SGHDN, CDR2 FVKESK. Here the CDR3 reads CASSHRTDYEQYF. Here the CDR3 DNA reads TGTGCCAGCAGCCACAGGACAGATTACGAGCAGTACTTC. The full variable domain, in which reference TRBV14 and TRBJ2-7 provide the parts outside the CDR3, is EAGVTQFPSHSVIEKGQTVTLRCDPISGHDNLYWYRRVMGKEIKFLLHFVKESKQDESGMPNNRFLAERTGGTYSTLKVQPAELEDSGVYFCASSHRTDYEQYFGPGTRLTVT.

The chain combines TRBV5-1 with TRBJ2-7; 8 bases are shared with TRBD1. The CDR3 is 16 residues long. CDR1 SGHRS and CDR2 YFSETQ come from the germline V gene. Trimming took 4 bases from V and 2 from J; bases not matched to a gene: 11. The CDR3 bases are TGCGCCAGCAGCGCAGAAGGACAGGGAGATCCCTACGAGCAGTACTTC. It encodes CASSAEGQGDPYEQYF.

The V and J genes are TRBV29-1 and TRBJ2-1; 11 bases are shared with TRBD2. Trimming cost V 8 bases and J 6 bases; bases outside gene matches: 9. CDR1 is SQVTM, CDR2 ANQGSEA, per germline. This CDR3 has 14 residues. The CDR3 sequence is CSTYRLAGLNEQFF. The CDR3 DNA sequence: TGCAGCACTTATAGACTAGCGGGACTCAATGAGCAGTTCTTC.

The chain has TRBV19 and TRBJ2-1, with a possible D match to TRBD1 (5 bases). The CDR3 sequence is 11 residues long. V was trimmed by 5 bases and J by 8 bases, leaving 7 bases between them. Germline CDR1 and CDR2: LNHDA and SQIVND (reference sequence). The chain's CDR3 is CASSWGDEQFF. CDR3 nucleotide sequence: TGTGCCAGTAGTTGGGGCGATGAGCAGTTCTTC.

The chain is built from TRBV18 and TRBJ2-3, with D tentatively TRBD1 (5 bases). The CDR3 has 14 amino acids. V was trimmed by 6 bases and J by 2 bases, leaving 12 bases between them. Germline V lookup: CDR1 KGHSH, CDR2 LQKENI. CDR3 loop: CASSSLGATDTQYF. CDR3 coding DNA: TGTGCCAGCTCCTCCTTAGGGGCCACAGATACGCAGTATTTT.

This clone was seen a single time. Other nucleotide sequences in the sample specify the same CDR3. The V and J genes are TRBV29-1 and TRBJ1-2; D ambiguous. Trimming stripped 1 base from V and 8 bases from J, with 8 bases between. The CDR3 length is 11 residues. From germline, CDR1 is SQVTM and CDR2 ANQGSEA. The chain's CDR3 is CSVEVRQGYTF. CDR3 nucleotides: TGCAGCGTTGAAGTGCGGCAGGGCTACACCTTC.

This rearrangement joins TRBV27 to TRBJ1-3; no definite D call. Trimming pared 6 bases from V and 0 bases from J, leaving 9 bases between. The V gene's germline CDR1 is MNHEY and CDR2 SMNVEV (reference sequence). The length of the CDR3 is 14 residues. This chain's CDR3 is CASRTTSSGNTIYF. In DNA form, the CDR3 reads TGTGCCAGCAGGACTACAAGCTCTGGAAACACCATATATTTT.

The rearrangement uses TRBV7-9 and TRBJ2-1; D might be TRBD2 (5 bases). The CDR3 has 12 residues. Germline CDR1 reads SEHNR; CDR2 reads FQNEAQ (reference sequence). Trimming took off 1 base at V and 10 bases at J, with 8 bases between the two ends. CDR3 DNA sequence: TGTGCCAGCAGCTTAGACGGCGGGGAGCAGTTCTTC. This encodes CASSLDGGEQFF.